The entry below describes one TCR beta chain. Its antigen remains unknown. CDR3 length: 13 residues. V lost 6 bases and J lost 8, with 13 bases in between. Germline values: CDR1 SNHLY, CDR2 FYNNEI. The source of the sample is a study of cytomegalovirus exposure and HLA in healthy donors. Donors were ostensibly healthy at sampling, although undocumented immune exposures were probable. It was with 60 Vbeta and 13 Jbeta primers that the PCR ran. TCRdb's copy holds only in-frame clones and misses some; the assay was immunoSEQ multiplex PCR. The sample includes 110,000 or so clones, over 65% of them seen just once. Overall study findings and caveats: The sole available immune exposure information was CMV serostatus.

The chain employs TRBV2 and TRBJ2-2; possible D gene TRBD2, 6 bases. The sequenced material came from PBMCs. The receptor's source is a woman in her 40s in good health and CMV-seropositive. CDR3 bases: TGTGCCAGCAGAATGGCGGGACCAGGGGAGCTGTTTTTT. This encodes CASRMAGPGELFF.